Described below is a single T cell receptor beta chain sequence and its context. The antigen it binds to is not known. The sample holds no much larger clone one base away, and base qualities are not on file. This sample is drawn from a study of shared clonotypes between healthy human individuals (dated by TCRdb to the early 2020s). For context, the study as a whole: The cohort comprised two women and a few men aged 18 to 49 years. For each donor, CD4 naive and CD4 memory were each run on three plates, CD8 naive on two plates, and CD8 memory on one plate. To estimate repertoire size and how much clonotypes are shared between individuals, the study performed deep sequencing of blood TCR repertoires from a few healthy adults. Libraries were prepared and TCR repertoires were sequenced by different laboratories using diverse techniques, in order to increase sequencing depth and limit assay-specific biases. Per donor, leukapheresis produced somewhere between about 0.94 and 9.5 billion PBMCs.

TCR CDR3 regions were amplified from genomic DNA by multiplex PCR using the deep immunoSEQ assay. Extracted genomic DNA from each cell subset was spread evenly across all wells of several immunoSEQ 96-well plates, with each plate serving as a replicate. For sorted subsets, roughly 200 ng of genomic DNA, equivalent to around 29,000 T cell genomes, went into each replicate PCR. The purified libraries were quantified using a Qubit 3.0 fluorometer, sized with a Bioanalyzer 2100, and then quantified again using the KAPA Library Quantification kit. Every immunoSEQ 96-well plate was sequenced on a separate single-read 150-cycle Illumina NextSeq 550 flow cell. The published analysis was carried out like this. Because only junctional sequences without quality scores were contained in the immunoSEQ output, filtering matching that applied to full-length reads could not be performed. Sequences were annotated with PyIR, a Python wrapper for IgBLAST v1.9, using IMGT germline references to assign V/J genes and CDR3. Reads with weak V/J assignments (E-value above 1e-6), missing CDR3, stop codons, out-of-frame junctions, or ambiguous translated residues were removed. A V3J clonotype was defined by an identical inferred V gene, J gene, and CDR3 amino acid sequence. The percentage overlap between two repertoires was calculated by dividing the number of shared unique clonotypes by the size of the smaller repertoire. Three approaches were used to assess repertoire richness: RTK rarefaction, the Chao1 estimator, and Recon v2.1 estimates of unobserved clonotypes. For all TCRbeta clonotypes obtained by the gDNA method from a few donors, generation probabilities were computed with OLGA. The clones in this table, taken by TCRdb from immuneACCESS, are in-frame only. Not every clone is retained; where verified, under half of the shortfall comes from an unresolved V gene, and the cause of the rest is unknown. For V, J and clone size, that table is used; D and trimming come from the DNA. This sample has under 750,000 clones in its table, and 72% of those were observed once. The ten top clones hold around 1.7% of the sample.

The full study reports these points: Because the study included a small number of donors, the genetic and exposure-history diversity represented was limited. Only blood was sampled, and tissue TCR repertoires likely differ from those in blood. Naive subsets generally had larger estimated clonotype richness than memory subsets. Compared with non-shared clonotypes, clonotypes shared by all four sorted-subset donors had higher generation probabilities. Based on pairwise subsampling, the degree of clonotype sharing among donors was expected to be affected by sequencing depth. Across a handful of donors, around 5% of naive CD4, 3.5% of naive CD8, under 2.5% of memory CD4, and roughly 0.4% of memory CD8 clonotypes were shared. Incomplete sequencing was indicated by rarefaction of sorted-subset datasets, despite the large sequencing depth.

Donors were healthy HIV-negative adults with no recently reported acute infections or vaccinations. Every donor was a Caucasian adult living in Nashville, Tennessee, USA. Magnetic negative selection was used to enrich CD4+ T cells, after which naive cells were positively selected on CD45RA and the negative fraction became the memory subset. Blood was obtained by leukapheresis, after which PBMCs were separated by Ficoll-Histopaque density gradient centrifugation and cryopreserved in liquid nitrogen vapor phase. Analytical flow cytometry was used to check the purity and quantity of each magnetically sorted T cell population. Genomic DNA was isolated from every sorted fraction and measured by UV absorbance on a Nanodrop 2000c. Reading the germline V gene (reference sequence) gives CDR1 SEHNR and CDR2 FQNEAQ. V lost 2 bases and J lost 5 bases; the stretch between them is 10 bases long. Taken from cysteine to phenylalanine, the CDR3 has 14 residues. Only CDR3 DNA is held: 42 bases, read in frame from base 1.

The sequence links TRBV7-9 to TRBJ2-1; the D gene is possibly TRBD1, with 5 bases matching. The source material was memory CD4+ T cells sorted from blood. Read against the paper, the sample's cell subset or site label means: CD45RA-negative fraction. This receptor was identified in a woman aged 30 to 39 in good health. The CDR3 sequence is CASSLLGHHNEQFF. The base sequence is TGTGCCAGCAGCTTATTAGGACACCACAATGAGCAGTTCTTC.